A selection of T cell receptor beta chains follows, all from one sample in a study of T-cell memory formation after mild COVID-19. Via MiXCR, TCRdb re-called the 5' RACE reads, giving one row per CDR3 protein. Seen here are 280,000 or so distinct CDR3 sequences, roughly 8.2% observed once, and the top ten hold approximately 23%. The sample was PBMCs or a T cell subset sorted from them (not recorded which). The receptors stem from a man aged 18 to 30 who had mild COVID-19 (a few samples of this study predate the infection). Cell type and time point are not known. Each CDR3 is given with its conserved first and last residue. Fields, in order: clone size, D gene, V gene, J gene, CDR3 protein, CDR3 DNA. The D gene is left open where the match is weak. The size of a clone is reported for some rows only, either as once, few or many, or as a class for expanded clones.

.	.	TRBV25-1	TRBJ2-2	CASRVFGGTGELFF	TGTGCCAGCAGAGTGTTCGGGGGAACCGGGGAGCTGTTTTTT
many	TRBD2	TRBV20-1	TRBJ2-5	CSARVGGLQETQYF	TGCAGTGCTAGGGTGGGGGGGTTACAAGAGACCCAGTACTTC
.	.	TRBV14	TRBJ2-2	CASSRFLGTGELFF	TGTGCCAGCAGCCGGTTCTTAGGCACCGGGGAGCTGTTTTTT
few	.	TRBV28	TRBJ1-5	CASSLAQFQPQHF	TGTGCCAGCAGTTTAGCCCAATTTCAGCCCCAGCATTTT
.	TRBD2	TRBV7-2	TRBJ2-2	CASSYGGLAGWANTGELFF	TGTGCCAGCAGCTATGGGGGGCTAGCGGGGTGGGCGAACACCGGGGAGCTGTTTTTT
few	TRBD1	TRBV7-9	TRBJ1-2	CASSFGGQGYGYTF	TGTGCCAGCAGCTTTGGGGGACAGGGCTATGGCTACACCTTC
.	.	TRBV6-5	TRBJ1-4	CASSYRGANEKLFF	TGTGCCAGCAGTTACAGGGGAGCTAATGAAAAACTGTTTTTT
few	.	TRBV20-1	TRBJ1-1	CSARPLGQPNAEAFF	TGCAGTGCTAGACCCCTCGGACAGCCGAACGCTGAAGCTTTCTTT
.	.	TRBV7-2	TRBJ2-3	CASSTPVWQPGGDTQYF	TGTGCCAGCAGCACCCCGGTATGGCAGCCCGGAGGTGATACGCAGTATTTT
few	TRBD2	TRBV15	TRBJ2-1	CATSRDSGGASGNEQFF	TGTGCCACCAGCAGAGATTCCGGGGGGGCTTCTGGGAATGAGCAGTTCTTC
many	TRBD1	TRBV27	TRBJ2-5	CASSPPGTGVSETQYF	TGTGCCAGCAGTCCCCCCGGGACAGGGGTTTCGGAGACCCAGTACTTC
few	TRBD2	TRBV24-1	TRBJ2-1	CATRDGGGSYNEQFF	TGTGCCACCCGTGACGGCGGGGGGTCCTACAATGAGCAGTTCTTC
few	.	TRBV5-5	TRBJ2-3	CASSLAVATDTQYF	TGTGCCAGCAGCTTGGCCGTCGCCACAGATACGCAGTATTTT
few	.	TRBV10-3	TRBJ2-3	CAIRRTDTQYF	TGTGCCATCAGGCGTACAGATACGCAGTATTTT
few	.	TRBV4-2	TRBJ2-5	CASSRAGREETQYF	TGTGCCAGCAGCCGCGCAGGACGGGAAGAGACCCAGTACTTC
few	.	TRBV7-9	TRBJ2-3	CASSTKGTDTQYF	TGTGCCAGCAGCACGAAGGGGACAGATACGCAGTATTTT
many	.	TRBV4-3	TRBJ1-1	CASSRRDGLMNTEAFF	TGCGCCAGCAGTCGAAGGGACGGACTCATGAACACTGAAGCTTTCTTT
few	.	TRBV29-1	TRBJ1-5	CSVVAGDSNQPQHF	TGCAGCGTTGTCGCAGGAGATAGCAATCAGCCCCAGCATTTT
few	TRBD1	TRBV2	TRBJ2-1	CASRPLGQGADEQFF	TGTGCCAGCAGGCCCCTTGGACAGGGGGCGGATGAGCAGTTCTTC
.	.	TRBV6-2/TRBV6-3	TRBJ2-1	CASSFLGHDPYNEQFF	TGTGCCAGCTCCTTTCTCGGGCACGACCCCTACAATGAGCAGTTCTTC
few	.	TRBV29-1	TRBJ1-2	CSVTVNYGYTF	TGCAGCGTTACAGTTAACTATGGCTACACCTTC
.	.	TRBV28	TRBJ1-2	CASMLTEVGYGYTF	TGTGCCAGCATGTTAACAGAAGTAGGCTATGGCTACACCTTC
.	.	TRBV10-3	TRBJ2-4	CAIRPPLENIQYF	TGTGCCATACGGCCCCCCCTGGAAAACATTCAGTACTTC
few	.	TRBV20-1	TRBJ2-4	CSAGRRGNIQYF	TGCAGTGCTGGACGGCGAGGCAACATTCAGTACTTC
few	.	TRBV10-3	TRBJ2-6	CAISDASTAQSSGANVLTF	TGTGCCATCAGTGATGCCAGCACAGCTCAGAGCTCTGGGGCCAACGTCCTGACTTTC
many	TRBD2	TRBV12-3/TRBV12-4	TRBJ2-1	CASCWAAGGRNNEQFF	TGTGCCAGCTGCTGGGCGGCGGGGGGGCGAAACAATGAGCAGTTCTTC
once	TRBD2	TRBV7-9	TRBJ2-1	CASSVLAGFKPNNEQFF	TGTGCCAGCAGCGTATTAGCGGGATTTAAACCTAACAATGAGCAGTTCTTC
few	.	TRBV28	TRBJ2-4	CASSWSGAGIQYF	TGTGCCAGCAGCTGGTCGGGGGCAGGCATTCAGTACTTC
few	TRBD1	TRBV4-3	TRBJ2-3	CASSQDWSRGLADTQYF	TGCGCCAGCAGCCAAGATTGGAGCAGGGGGCTTGCAGATACGCAGTATTTT
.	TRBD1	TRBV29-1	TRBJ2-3	CSVNRGHTDTQYF	TGCAGCGTAAACAGGGGCCACACAGATACGCAGTATTTT
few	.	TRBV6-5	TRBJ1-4	CASSPLTTTEGEKLFF	TGTGCCAGCAGCCCACTTACTACAACGGAGGGTGAAAAACTGTTTTTT
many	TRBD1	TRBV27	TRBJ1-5	CASSRTGAQPQHF	TGTGCCAGCAGTCGTACAGGGGCTCAGCCCCAGCATTTT
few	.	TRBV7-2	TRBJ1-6	CASSSRRTDYSPLHF	TGTGCCAGCAGCTCCCGCCGCACGGACTATTCACCCCTCCACTTT
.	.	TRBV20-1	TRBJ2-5	CSAPRARGGETQYF	TGCAGTGCTCCCCGAGCCAGAGGGGGAGAGACCCAGTACTTC
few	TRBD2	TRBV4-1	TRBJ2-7	CASSQSLAGAYEQYF	TGCGCCAGCAGCCAATCCCTAGCGGGGGCCTACGAGCAGTACTTC
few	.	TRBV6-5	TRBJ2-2	CASSYVGGRVTGELFF	TGTGCCAGCAGTTACGTCGGGGGGCGAGTCACCGGGGAGCTGTTTTTT
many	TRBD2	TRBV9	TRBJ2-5	CASSVGGGFQETQYF	TGTGCCAGCAGCGTAGGCGGGGGATTCCAAGAGACCCAGTACTTC
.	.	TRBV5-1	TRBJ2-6	CASSFRAGGANVLTF	TGCGCCAGCAGCTTTAGGGCCGGCGGGGCCAACGTCCTGACTTTC
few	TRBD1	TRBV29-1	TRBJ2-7	CSVEGTGGAAEQYF	TGCAGCGTTGAGGGGACAGGGGGGGCCGCCGAGCAGTACTTC
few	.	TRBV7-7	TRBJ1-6	CASSSENSPLHF	TGTGCCAGCAGCTCAGAGAATTCACCCCTCCACTTT
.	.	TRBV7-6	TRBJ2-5	CASSWGQQETQYF	TGTGCCAGCAGCTGGGGACAACAGGAGACCCAGTACTTC
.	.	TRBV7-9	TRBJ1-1	CASSPRGDEAFF	TGTGCCAGCAGCCCACGCGGGGATGAAGCTTTCTTT
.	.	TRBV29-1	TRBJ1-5	CSVEIGEGQPQHF	TGCAGCGTTGAAATAGGGGAAGGCCAGCCCCAGCATTTT
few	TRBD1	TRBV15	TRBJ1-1	CATSILTSGGIWTEAFF	TGTGCCACCAGCATTCTCACATCAGGGGGAATCTGGACTGAAGCTTTCTTT
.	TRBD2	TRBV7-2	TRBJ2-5	CASSPRGGRGETQYF	TGTGCCAGCAGCCCTCGGGGGGGCCGCGGAGAGACCCAGTACTTC
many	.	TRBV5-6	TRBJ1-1	CASSLGRGTEAFF	TGTGCCAGCAGCTTGGGGAGGGGCACTGAAGCTTTCTTT
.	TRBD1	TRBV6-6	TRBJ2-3	CASSWTGSWDTQYF	TGTGCCAGCAGTTGGACAGGGTCGTGGGATACGCAGTATTTT
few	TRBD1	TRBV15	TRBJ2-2	CATSRAPAGGRTGELFF	TGTGCCACCAGCCGAGCCCCCGCAGGGGGCCGTACCGGGGAGCTGTTTTTT
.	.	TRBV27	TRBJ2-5	CASSRISLGTYQETQYF	TGTGCCAGCAGCCGCATAAGCCTCGGGACATACCAAGAGACCCAGTACTTC
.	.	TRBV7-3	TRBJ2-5	CASSFLAGTHQETQYF	TGTGCCAGCAGCTTCCTCGCCGGGACACACCAAGAGACCCAGTACTTC
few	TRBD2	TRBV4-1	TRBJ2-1	CASSQEGRGGRDEQFF	TGCGCCAGCAGCCAAGAGGGGCGGGGGGGCCGAGATGAGCAGTTCTTC
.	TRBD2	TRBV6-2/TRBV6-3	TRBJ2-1	CASSYRTSGYNEQFF	TGTGCCAGCAGTTACAGGACTAGCGGGTACAATGAGCAGTTCTTC
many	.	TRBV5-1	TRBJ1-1	CASSLAGQDTEAFF	TGCGCCAGCAGCTTGGCCGGGCAGGACACTGAAGCTTTCTTT